The present entry profiles one T cell receptor (beta chain) with its context. This sample was included in a study of control samples from healthy donors and cancer patients. Measured with immunoSEQ multiplex PCR; TCRdb has only the in-frame clones, and not every one. The sample shows about 250,000 clones, approximately 80% of them seen only once. Germline V CDR1 and CDR2: SGHRS, YFSETQ. Trimming shortened V by 0 bases and J by 7 bases, and 8 bases separated the two germline ends. The CDR3 extends over 13 amino acids. This sequence joins TRBV5-1 and TRBJ1-5; weak D call: TRBD1 (5 bases). This TCR came from a woman aged 60-70 years with lung cancer. The material sequenced was PBMCs. The CDR3 reads CASSLAPGQPQHF. CDR3 bases: TGCGCCAGCAGCTTGGCCCCAGGGCAGCCCCAGCATTTT.